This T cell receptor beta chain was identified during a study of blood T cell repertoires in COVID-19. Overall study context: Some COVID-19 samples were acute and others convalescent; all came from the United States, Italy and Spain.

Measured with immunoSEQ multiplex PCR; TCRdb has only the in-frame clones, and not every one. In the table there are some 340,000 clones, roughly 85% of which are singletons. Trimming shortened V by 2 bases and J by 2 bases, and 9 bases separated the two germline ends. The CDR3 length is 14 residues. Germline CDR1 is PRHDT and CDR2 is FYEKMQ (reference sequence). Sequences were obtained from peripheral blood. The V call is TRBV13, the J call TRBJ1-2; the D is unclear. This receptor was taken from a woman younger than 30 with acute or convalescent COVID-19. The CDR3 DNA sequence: TGTGCCAGCAGCTTACCCCAACAGAACTATGGCTACACCTTC. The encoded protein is CASSLPQQNYGYTF.